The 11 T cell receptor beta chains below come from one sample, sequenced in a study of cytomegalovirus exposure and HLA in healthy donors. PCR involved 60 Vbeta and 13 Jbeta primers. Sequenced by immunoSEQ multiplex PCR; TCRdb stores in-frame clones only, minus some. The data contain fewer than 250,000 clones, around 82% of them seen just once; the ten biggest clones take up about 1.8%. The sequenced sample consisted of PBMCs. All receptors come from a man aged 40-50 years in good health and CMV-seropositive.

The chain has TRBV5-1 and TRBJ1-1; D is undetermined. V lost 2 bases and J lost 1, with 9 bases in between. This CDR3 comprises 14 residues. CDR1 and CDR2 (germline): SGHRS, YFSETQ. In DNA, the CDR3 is TGCGCCAGCAGCTTACAGAATACGAACACTGAAGCTTTCTTT. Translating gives CASSLQNTNTEAFF.

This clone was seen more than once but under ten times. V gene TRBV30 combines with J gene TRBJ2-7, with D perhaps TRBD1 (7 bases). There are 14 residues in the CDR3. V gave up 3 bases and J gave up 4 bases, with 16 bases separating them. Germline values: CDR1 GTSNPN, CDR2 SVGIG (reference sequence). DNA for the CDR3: TGTGCCTGGAGCTCAAAGGGGGCGGGGTACGAGCAGTACTTC. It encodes CAWSSKGAGYEQYF.

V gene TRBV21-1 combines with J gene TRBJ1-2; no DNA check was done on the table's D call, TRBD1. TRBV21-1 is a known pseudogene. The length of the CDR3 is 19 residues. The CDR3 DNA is TGTGCCAGCAGCCTCCGAAAGAGACAGGGGGCTAGGGAAAACTATGGCTACACCTTC. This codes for CASSLRKRQGARENYGYTF.

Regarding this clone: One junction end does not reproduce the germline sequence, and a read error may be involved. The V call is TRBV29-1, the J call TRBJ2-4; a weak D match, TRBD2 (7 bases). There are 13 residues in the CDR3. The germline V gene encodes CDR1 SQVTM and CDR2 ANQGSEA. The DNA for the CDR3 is TGCAGCGTTGGGGGCGGGGGCAAAAACAGTCAGTACTTC. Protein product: CSVGGGGKNSQYF.

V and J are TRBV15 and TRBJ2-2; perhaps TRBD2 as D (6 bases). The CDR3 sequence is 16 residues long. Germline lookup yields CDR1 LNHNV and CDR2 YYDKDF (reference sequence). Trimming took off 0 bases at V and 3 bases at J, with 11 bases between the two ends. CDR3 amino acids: CATSRDRGSYTGELFF. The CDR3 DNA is TGTGCCACCAGCAGAGATCGGGGGTCCTACACCGGGGAGCTGTTTTTT. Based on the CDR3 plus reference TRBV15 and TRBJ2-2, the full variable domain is DAMVIQNPRYQVTQFGKPVTLSCSQTLNHNVMYWYQQKSSQAPKLLFHYYDKDFNNEADTPDNFQSRRPNTSFCFLDIRSPGLGDTAMYLCATSRDRGSYTGELFFGEGSRLTVL.

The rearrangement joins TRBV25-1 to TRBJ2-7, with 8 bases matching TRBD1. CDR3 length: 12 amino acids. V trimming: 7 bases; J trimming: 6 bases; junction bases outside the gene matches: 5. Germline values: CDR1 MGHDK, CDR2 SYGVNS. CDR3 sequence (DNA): TGTGCCAGCAACAGGGGGTTCGGCGAGCAGTACTTC. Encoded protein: CASNRGFGEQYF.

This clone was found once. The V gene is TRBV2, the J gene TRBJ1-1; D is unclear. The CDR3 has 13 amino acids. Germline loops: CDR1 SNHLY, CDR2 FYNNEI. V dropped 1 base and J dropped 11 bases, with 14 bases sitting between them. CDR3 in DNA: TGTGCCAGCAGTGAAGGCAGAGCCAGGAGGGCTTTCTTT. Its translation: CASSEGRARRAFF.

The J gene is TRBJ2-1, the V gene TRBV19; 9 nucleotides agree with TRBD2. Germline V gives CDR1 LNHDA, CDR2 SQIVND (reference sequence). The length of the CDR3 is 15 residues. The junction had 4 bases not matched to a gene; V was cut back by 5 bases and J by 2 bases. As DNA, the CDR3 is TGTGCCAGTAGTCTACTAGCGGGTACCTACAATGAGCAGTTCTTC. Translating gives CASSLLAGTYNEQFF.

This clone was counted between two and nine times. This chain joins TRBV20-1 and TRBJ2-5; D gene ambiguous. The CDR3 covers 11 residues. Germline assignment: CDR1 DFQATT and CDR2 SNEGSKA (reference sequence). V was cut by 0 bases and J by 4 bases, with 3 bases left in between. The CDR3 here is CSARDRETQYF. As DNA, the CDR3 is TGCAGTGCTAGAGATCGAGAGACCCAGTACTTC.

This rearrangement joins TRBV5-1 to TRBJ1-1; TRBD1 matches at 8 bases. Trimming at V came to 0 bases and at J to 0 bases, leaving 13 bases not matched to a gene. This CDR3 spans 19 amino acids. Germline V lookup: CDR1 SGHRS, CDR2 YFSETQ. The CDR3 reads CASSLGGAAYRGLNTEAFF. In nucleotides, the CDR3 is TGCGCCAGCAGCTTGGGAGGCGCGGCTTACAGGGGGTTGAACACTGAAGCTTTCTTT.

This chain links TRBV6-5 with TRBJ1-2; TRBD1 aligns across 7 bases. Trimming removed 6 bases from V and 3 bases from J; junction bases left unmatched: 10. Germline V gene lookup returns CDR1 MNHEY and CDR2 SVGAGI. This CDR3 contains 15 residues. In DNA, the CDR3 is TGTGCCAGCAGGGCTGACAGGGAATCGGACTATGGCTACACCTTC. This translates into CASRADRESDYGYTF.